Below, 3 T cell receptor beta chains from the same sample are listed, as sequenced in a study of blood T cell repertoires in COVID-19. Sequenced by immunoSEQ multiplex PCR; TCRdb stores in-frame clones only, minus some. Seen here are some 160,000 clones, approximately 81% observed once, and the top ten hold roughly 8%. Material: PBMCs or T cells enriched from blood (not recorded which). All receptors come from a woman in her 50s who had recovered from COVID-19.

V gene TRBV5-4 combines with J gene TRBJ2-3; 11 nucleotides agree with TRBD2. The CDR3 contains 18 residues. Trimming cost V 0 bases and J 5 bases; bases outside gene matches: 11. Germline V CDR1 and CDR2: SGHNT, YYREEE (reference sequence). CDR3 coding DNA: TGTGCCAGCAGCTTGGATTTAGCGGGGGGGACTCACAGAGATACGCAGTATTTT. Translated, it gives CASSLDLAGGTHRDTQYF.

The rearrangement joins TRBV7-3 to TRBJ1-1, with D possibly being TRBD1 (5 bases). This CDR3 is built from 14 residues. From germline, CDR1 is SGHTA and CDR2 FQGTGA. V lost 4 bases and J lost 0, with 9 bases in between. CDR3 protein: CASSSQAMNTEAFF. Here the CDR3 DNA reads TGTGCCAGCAGCTCACAGGCCATGAACACTGAAGCTTTCTTT.

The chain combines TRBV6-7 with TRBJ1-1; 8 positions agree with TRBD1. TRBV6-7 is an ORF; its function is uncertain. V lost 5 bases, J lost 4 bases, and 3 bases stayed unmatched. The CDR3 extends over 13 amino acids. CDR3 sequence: CASSRTGSTEAFF. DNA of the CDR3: TGTGCCAGCAGTAGGACAGGGAGCACTGAAGCTTTCTTT.